A selection of T cell receptor beta chains follows, all from one sample in a study of T cell responses to AZD1222 COVID-19 vaccine. The method was immunoSEQ multiplex PCR; TCRdb's version includes in-frame clones alone and lacks a portion of them. The data contain some 200,000 clones, more than 75% of them seen just once; the ten biggest clones take up roughly a quarter. Source: peripheral blood, taken 28 days after the second AZD1222 dose. The receptors stem from an adult who received the AZD1222 COVID-19 vaccine. CDR3s include the opening cysteine and the closing phenylalanine or tryptophan. D genes are given only for firm matches. The size field is filled for only some rows; it gives once, few, many or a size class.

CASKAYNEQFF	TGTGCCAGCAAGGCCTACAATGAGCAGTTCTTC	TRBJ2-1	TRBV6-5	few	.
CASRTGRAHGYTF	TGTGCCAGCAGAACCGGCAGGGCCCATGGCTACACCTTC	TRBJ1-2	TRBV21-1	.	.
CAWSVLSGTGFRTREAFF	TGTGCCTGGAGTGTACTGTCCGGGACAGGGTTTCGGACTAGGGAAGCTTTCTTT	TRBJ1-1	TRBV30	few	TRBD1
CASSQERGGYTTNEKLFF	TGTGCCAGCAGCCAAGAACGGGGGGGATATACAACTAATGAAAAACTGTTTTTT	TRBJ1-4	TRBV4-2	.	.
CASLASDYEQYF	TGTGCCAGTCTAGCGTCAGACTACGAGCAGTACTTC	TRBJ2-7	TRBV10-3	.	.
CASSGTSVFSYNEQFF	TGTGCCAGCAGCGGCACTAGCGTCTTCTCCTACAATGAGCAGTTCTTC	TRBJ2-1	TRBV7-2	.	TRBD2
CASSLDYRGGSYNEQFF	TGTGCCAGCAGCTTAGATTATCGGGGGGGCTCCTACAATGAGCAGTTCTTC	TRBJ2-1	TRBV7-9	.	TRBD2
CASSPGLAGDEQYF	TGTGCCAGCAGCCCGGGACTAGCGGGAGACGAGCAGTACTTC	TRBJ2-7	TRBV11-2	.	TRBD2
CASSPQTGGQETQYF	TGTGCCAGCTCACCACAGACAGGGGGGCAAGAGACCCAGTACTTC	TRBJ2-5	TRBV18	.	TRBD1
CASSQGGTSGSGAQETQYF	TGTGCCAGCAGCCAGGGTGGGACTAGCGGGAGTGGGGCCCAAGAGACCCAGTACTTC	TRBJ2-5	TRBV3-1/TRBV3-2	.	TRBD2
CATQGATYEQYF	TGTGCCACCCAGGGGGCGACCTACGAGCAGTACTTC	TRBJ2-7	TRBV19	.	TRBD1
CATGRAGGPRTDTQYF	TGTGCCACCGGGCGAGCGGGAGGGCCGAGGACAGATACGCAGTATTTT	TRBJ2-3	TRBV19	.	TRBD2
CASRQGGSNQPQHF	TGTGCCAGCAGACAAGGGGGTAGCAATCAGCCCCAGCATTTT	TRBJ1-5	TRBV28	.	.
CASSIPSTYNEQFF	TGTGCCAGCAGTATACCTAGCACCTACAATGAGCAGTTCTTC	TRBJ2-1	TRBV28	once	.